The 27 T cell receptor beta chains below all came from one sample that was sequenced in a study of a mutant IDH1 vaccine in newly diagnosed glioma. Time point here: week 23, last vaccination. Vaccine doses each comprised 300 ug of mutant IDH1 20-mer peptide, with topical imiquimod. Their recognized antigens are unknown. Clones were sequenced by immunoSEQ multiplex PCR, and TCRdb holds only the in-frame ones, with some missing. The sample has about 55,000 clones; 80% are singletons. The sequencing used PBMCs, collected from a glioma patient whose treatment included an IDH1 peptide vaccine. These receptors came from a man aged 40-49 years with glioma.

The chain combines TRBV6-5 with TRBJ2-7; 11 bases line up with TRBD1. Looked up from germline, CDR1 is MNHEY and CDR2 is SVGAGI. The V segment lost 5 bases and the J segment 6 bases; nucleotides outside the gene matches: 9. CDR3 length: 15 residues. In DNA form, the CDR3 reads TGTGCCAGCAGTAACCCCTGGGGGACAGGGGGCGAGCAGTACTTC. Protein: CASSNPWGTGGEQYF.

The chain links TRBV6-5 to TRBJ2-3; D may be TRBD1 (6 bases). Between the trimmed V and J ends, which lost 6 bases and 6 bases, there was a span of 19 bases. There are 15 residues in the CDR3. Germline CDR1 reads MNHEY; CDR2 reads SVGAGI. The chain's CDR3 is CASSRASTGLDTQYF. In nucleotides, the CDR3 is TGTGCCAGCAGCCGCGCGTCTACAGGGTTGGATACGCAGTATTTT.

The rearrangement joins TRBV27 to TRBJ2-3; 9 bases map to TRBD1. V lost 5 bases and J lost 4; bases outside the gene matches: 4. The CDR3 loop spans 14 amino acids. Per the germline V gene, CDR1 is MNHEY and CDR2 is SMNVEV (reference sequence). CDR3 sequence reads: CASSPGTGSDTQYF. The CDR3, as DNA: TGTGCCAGCAGTCCCGGGACAGGGTCAGATACGCAGTATTTT.

The J gene is TRBJ2-2, the V gene TRBV9, with TRBD2 as a possible D gene (5 bases). Trimming removed 5 bases from V and 0 bases from J, with 11 bases in between. The CDR3 loop spans 15 amino acids. CDR1 is SGDLS and CDR2 is YYNGEE in the germline V gene. The CDR3 protein is CASSPSGANTGELFF. In DNA form, the CDR3 reads TGTGCCAGCAGTCCCAGCGGTGCGAACACCGGGGAGCTGTTTTTT.

This chain uses TRBV4-1 with TRBJ2-1, with TRBD1 matching 9 bases. This CDR3 region has 16 residues. Germline-derived CDR1 and CDR2 are MGHRA and YSYEKL. V was clipped by 0 bases and J by 3 bases; unmatched bases: 3. The chain's CDR3 is CASSQEGTGYYNEQFF. CDR3 coding DNA: TGCGCCAGCAGCCAAGAAGGGACAGGGTACTACAATGAGCAGTTCTTC.

This clone has just a few counts. The chain uses TRBV18 and TRBJ2-3; TRBD1 matches 8 bases. CDR1 KGHSH and CDR2 LQKENI come from the germline V gene. This CDR3 is 15 amino acids long. Trimming at V came to 6 bases and at J to 6 bases, leaving 11 bases not matched to a gene. The CDR3 coding sequence is TGTGCCAGCTCCCCCGGACAGGGCCCGACGGATACGCAGTATTTT. Translated: CASSPGQGPTDTQYF.

The rearrangement links TRBV30 to TRBJ1-1; D not resolved. The CDR3 extends over 13 amino acids. CDR1 GTSNPN and CDR2 SVGIG come from the germline V gene (reference sequence). Between the trimmed V and J ends, which lost 4 bases and 0 bases, there was a span of 9 bases. CDR3 in amino acids: CAWMPDMNTEAFF. The CDR3, as DNA: TGTGCCTGGATGCCAGACATGAACACTGAAGCTTTCTTT.

The chain recombines TRBV30 with TRBJ2-7; TRBD2 matches at 8 bases. The CDR3 is 14 amino acids. In germline, CDR1 is GTSNPN, CDR2 SVGIG (reference sequence). V shed 0 bases, J shed 1 base, and the junction held 2 bases outside the gene matches. CDR3 nucleotides: TGTGCCTGGAGTGTTGGCGGGGGGTCCTACGAGCAGTACTTC. Translating gives CAWSVGGGSYEQYF.

V and J are TRBV9 and TRBJ1-5; D might be TRBD1 (5 bases). The germline V gene has CDR1 SGDLS and CDR2 YYNGEE. CDR3 length: 15 residues. V was clipped by 4 bases and J by 0 bases, with 11 bases between them. CDR3 nucleotide sequence: TGTGCCAGCAGCCCCCGGGGGGATAGCAATCAGCCCCAGCATTTT. It is translated as CASSPRGDSNQPQHF.

The chain employs TRBV6-6 and TRBJ1-5; no reliable D call. V gave up 2 bases and J gave up 9 bases, with 14 bases separating them. The CDR3 consists of 14 residues. From germline, CDR1 is MNHNY and CDR2 SVGAGI (reference sequence). CDR3 nucleotide sequence: TGTGCCAGCAGTTACGACGGACTGGTCGGGCCCCAGCATTTT. This sequence encodes CASSYDGLVGPQHF.

V usage is TRBV15 and J usage is TRBJ2-5; D not certain. V lost 0 bases to trimming and J lost 5 bases, with 4 bases between them. CDR1 is LNHNV and CDR2 is YYDKDF in the germline V gene (reference sequence). The CDR3 loop spans 12 amino acids. The CDR3 region is CATSRDRETQYF. In DNA, the CDR3 is TGTGCCACCAGCAGAGATAGGGAGACCCAGTACTTC.

The chain has TRBV6-5 and TRBJ1-3; maybe TRBD1 (6 bases). Germline CDR1 MNHEY, CDR2 SVGAGI. Trimming took off 6 bases at V and 4 bases at J, with 13 bases between the two ends. The CDR3 has 14 amino acids. This CDR3 is CASSYQGIGNTIYF. In nucleotides, the CDR3 is TGTGCCAGCAGCTATCAGGGGATCGGAAACACCATATATTTT.

This chain uses TRBV9 with TRBJ2-1, with D unclear. V lost 0 bases, J lost 8 bases, and 3 bases lay in between. CDR1 and CDR2 from the germline V gene are SGDLS and YYNGEE. The CDR3 covers 11 residues. CDR3 nucleotides: TGTGCCAGCAGCGTAGTCGATGAGCAGTTCTTC. Amino acids: CASSVVDEQFF.

The chain couples TRBV18 to TRBJ2-7, with a tentative D call TRBD1 (5 bases). V dropped 2 bases and J dropped 3 bases, with 14 bases sitting between them. CDR1 is KGHSH, CDR2 LQKENI, per germline. This CDR3 comprises 15 residues. In DNA form, the CDR3 reads TGTGCCAGCTCACCAGATTATCGGACATTCTACGAGCAGTACTTC. Translating gives CASSPDYRTFYEQYF.

This sequence joins TRBV7-9 and TRBJ2-1, with 8 bases that match TRBD2. CDR3 length: 14 residues. Per the germline V gene, CDR1 is SEHNR and CDR2 is FQNEAQ (reference sequence). V lost 4 bases, J lost 6 bases, and 5 bases stayed unmatched. The DNA for the CDR3 is TGTGCCAGCAGCTCACCCCGGGGGGGCAATGAGCAGTTCTTC. Its translation is CASSSPRGGNEQFF.

The gene calls are TRBV6-5 and TRBJ1-1, with TRBD1 matching over 8 bases. This CDR3 has 14 residues. Germline V gene sequence: CDR1 MNHEY, CDR2 SVGAGI. V was pared by 5 bases and J by 2 bases, with 4 bases of the junction left unmatched. The CDR3 DNA reads as TGTGCCAGCAGTATGGACAGGGCTAACACTGAAGCTTTCTTT. Protein product: CASSMDRANTEAFF.

V gene TRBV7-8 combines with J gene TRBJ1-6, with D hard to call. This CDR3 has 14 residues. With 3 bases removed from V and 0 bases from J, the gap between germline ends came to 3 bases. The germline CDR1 and CDR2 sequences are SGHVS and FQNEAQ. In DNA, the CDR3 is TGTGCCAGCAGCTTTGGCTCCTATAATTCACCCCTCCACTTT. Translating it yields CASSFGSYNSPLHF.

The chain joins TRBV10-1 to TRBJ2-3; D perhaps matches TRBD2 (6 bases). CDR3 length equals 15 residues. In germline, CDR1 is WNHNN, CDR2 SYGVQD (reference sequence). Trimming took 5 bases from V and 1 from J, leaving 13 bases between them. The CDR3 reads CASSPQGGGTDTQYF. CDR3 coding DNA: TGCGCCAGCAGTCCCCAGGGAGGAGGCACAGATACGCAGTATTTT.

CDR3 nucleotide sequence: TGTGCCAGCAGGCCACTAGCGGGGCTCTACGAGCAGTACTTC. Its translation: CASRPLAGLYEQYF. J is TRBJ2-7 and V is TRBV11-2; 10 bases fit TRBD2. CDR3 length equals 14 residues. Germline values: CDR1 SGHAT, CDR2 FQNNGV. V shed 6 bases and J 3 bases; nucleotides not matched to a gene: 5.

In its sample, this clone was seen once. The CDR3 loop is CASTPGSPGEQYF. The CDR3 DNA reads as TGTGCCAGCACCCCTGGGAGCCCCGGCGAGCAGTACTTC. The V gene is TRBV6-5, the J gene TRBJ2-7, with a possible D match to TRBD2 (5 bases). Germline CDR1 reads MNHEY; CDR2 reads SVGAGI. Trimming pared 7 bases from V and 6 bases from J, leaving 16 bases between. The CDR3 covers 13 residues.

This chain links TRBV20-1 with TRBJ1-1; TRBD1 agrees at 10 bases. CDR3 size: 11 residues. Germline CDR1 and CDR2: DFQATT and SNEGSKA (reference sequence). The CDR3 sequence: CRGGQGLEAFF. The CDR3, as DNA: TGCAGGGGGGGACAGGGGCTTGAAGCTTTCTTT.

The sample holds a few counts of this clone. The chain links TRBV19 to TRBJ1-1; TRBD1 agrees at 7 bases. Germline CDR1 reads LNHDA; CDR2 reads SQIVND (reference sequence). This CDR3 region has 15 residues. V was pared by 4 bases and J by 6 bases, with 11 bases of the junction left unmatched. The CDR3: CASSKRQGRGAEAFF. The DNA of the CDR3 is TGTGCCAGTAGTAAAAGACAGGGACGGGGGGCTGAAGCTTTCTTT.

The chain is built from TRBV2 and TRBJ2-7, with a weak D call TRBD2 (6 bases). Trimming left V 5 bases short and J 7 bases short, with 9 bases between. The CDR3 totals 11 residues. CDR1 is SNHLY, CDR2 FYNNEI, per germline. The CDR3 DNA is TGTGCCAGCAGTCTGGGAGGTGAGCAGTACTTC. Protein product: CASSLGGEQYF.

The rearrangement uses TRBV4-1 and TRBJ2-5, with TRBD1 matching over 10 bases. Germline assignment: CDR1 MGHRA and CDR2 YSYEKL. This CDR3 region has 13 residues. J lost 5 bases, V lost 6 bases, and 3 bases had no gene match. CDR3 sequence (DNA): TGCGCCAGCAGTCGACAGGGGGCGGAGACCCAGTACTTC. As protein: CASSRQGAETQYF.

The chain uses TRBV19 and TRBJ1-1; 7 positions match TRBD1. J lost 1 base, V lost 4 bases, and 3 bases had no gene match. CDR1 and CDR2 from the germline V gene are LNHDA and SQIVND (reference sequence). The CDR3 runs 14 residues. CDR3 bases: TGTGCCAGTAGTAAGGGGGCTGAGAACACTGAAGCTTTCTTT. It specifies CASSKGAENTEAFF.

This clone was observed a handful of times. This chain uses TRBV5-4 with TRBJ2-7; D is perhaps TRBD2 (7 bases). The CDR3 is 13 amino acids. The ends were cut back, 4 bases at V and 3 bases at J, with 11 bases in the middle. Germline V gene lookup returns CDR1 SGHNT and CDR2 YYREEE (reference sequence). The CDR3 nucleotides read TGTGCCAGCAGCGGGGGGGGCCACTACGAGCAGTACTTC. This gives the protein CASSGGGHYEQYF.

This chain uses TRBV19 with TRBJ1-5, with a tentative D call TRBD1 (6 bases). V shed 7 bases and J shed 2 bases, with 12 bases lying between them. The CDR3 runs to 14 residues. Germline V lookup: CDR1 LNHDA, CDR2 SQIVND (reference sequence). The CDR3 spells CASKQGPGNQPQHF. The CDR3 nucleotides read TGTGCCAGTAAGCAGGGGCCGGGCAATCAGCCCCAGCATTTT.